The present T cell receptor (beta chain) was sequenced within a study of beta chain features in type 1 diabetes. Study-wide points: When VDJ junctions were examined, type 1 diabetes patients showed fewer insertions and more deletions. TCRB CDR3s were moderately but significantly shorter in Type 1 diabetes patients in all four CD4+ subsets.

Germline values: CDR1 SGHRS, CDR2 YFSETQ. The length of the CDR3 is 13 residues. V was cut by 2 bases and J by 3 bases, with 8 bases left in between. The whole isolated RNA underwent reverse transcription, so sequencing captured expressed TCRB transcripts. Clones were sequenced by immunoSEQ multiplex PCR, and TCRdb holds only the in-frame ones, with some missing. The table records 310,000 or so clones, over 12% of them present only once. This clone has only a few counts. Its specificity is unknown. The specimen sequenced was naive CD4+ T cells from blood. V usage is TRBV5-1 and J usage is TRBJ2-5; D unclear. The TCR sequence derives from a man between 18 and 35 years old with type 1 diabetes. CDR3 nucleotides: TGCGCCAGCAGCTTCCTCCCCGAAGAGACCCAGTACTTC. It translates to CASSFLPEETQYF.